This T cell receptor (beta chain) originates from a study of T cell responses to AZD1222 COVID-19 vaccine. TCRdb keeps only in-frame clones here, not all; method: immunoSEQ multiplex PCR. The data contain about 180,000 clones, nearly 95% of them singletons. Study findings and constraints: Vaccination with two AZD1222 doses was followed by a rise in Spike-specific TCR breadth and depth. Among the donors, most were white British and more were female, and clonal diversity was possibly underestimated. Unmutated variant regions reportedly attract nearly half of all spike-specific TCRs. Researchers report vaccine-associated CD4 TCRs spanning spike, with dominance at 160-218 and 743-854.

With 3 bases clipped from V and 7 bases from J, the junction kept 20 bases outside the gene matches. This CDR3 is built from 18 residues. The V gene's germline CDR1 is SGDLS and CDR2 YYNGEE. As for this clone: The antigen remains unidentified.

The V call is TRBV9, the J call TRBJ2-7, with 9 positions matching TRBD1. This material consisted of peripheral blood, taken 28 days after the second AZD1222 dose. The receptor was isolated from an adult who received the AZD1222 COVID-19 vaccine. The CDR3 spells CASSADGQGRHPTGEQYF. The CDR3, as DNA: TGTGCCAGCAGCGCAGATGGACAGGGGCGACATCCCACGGGGGAGCAGTACTTC.